One sample yielded the 29 T cell receptor beta chains listed below, sequenced in a study of T cell responses to AZD1222 COVID-19 vaccine. Some clones are missing from TCRdb's copy, which holds only in-frame ones; the method was immunoSEQ multiplex PCR. The sample contains about 130,000 clones, more than 70% of which appear only once. Sample: peripheral blood, taken on day 0 of AZD1222 vaccination. The receptor source for this set is an adult in good health.

Only a few counts were recorded for this clone. V gene TRBV5-1 combines with J gene TRBJ1-2, with D perhaps matching TRBD1 (6 bases). Looked up from germline, CDR1 is SGHRS and CDR2 is YFSETQ. Trimming took 7 bases from V and 5 from J, leaving 21 bases between them. The CDR3 covers 15 residues. The DNA of the CDR3 is TGCGCCAGCTCCGGTCGGGGGCCGCCTGGATATGGCTACACCTTC. The encoded protein is CASSGRGPPGYGYTF.

The V call is TRBV12-3 or TRBV12-4, the J call TRBJ1-1; D gene uncertain. Trimming left V 2 bases short and J 7 bases short, with 8 bases between. The CDR3 consists of 12 residues. The CDR3 coding sequence is TGTGCCAGCAGTTTACAGGTTAATGAAGCTTTCTTT. Protein product: CASSLQVNEAFF.

The chain couples TRBV10-1 to TRBJ2-5, with 10 bases identical to TRBD2. The CDR3 contains 16 residues. With 4 bases clipped from V and 1 base from J, the junction kept 6 bases outside the gene matches. The germline CDR1 and CDR2 sequences are WNHNN and SYGVQD (reference sequence). CDR3 coding DNA: TGCGCCAGCAGTGGGCCCGGGACTAGCGCCCAAGAGACCCAGTACTTC. It is translated as CASSGPGTSAQETQYF.

V is TRBV6-5 and J is TRBJ1-4; 8 nucleotides agree with TRBD1. J lost 8 bases, V lost 4 bases, and 6 bases had no gene match. This CDR3 has 14 amino acids. The germline gives CDR1 MNHEY, CDR2 SVGAGI. CDR3 amino acids: CASSWGQAGEKLFF. CDR3 DNA sequence: TGTGCCAGCAGTTGGGGACAGGCGGGCGAAAAACTGTTTTTT.

V is TRBV10-1 and J is TRBJ2-2, with 8 bases fitting TRBD1. In germline, CDR1 is WNHNN, CDR2 SYGVQD (reference sequence). The CDR3 runs 15 residues. V lost 5 bases, J lost 3 bases, and 5 bases stayed unmatched. The CDR3: CASSFGQGHTGELFF. The CDR3, as DNA: TGCGCCAGCAGTTTCGGACAGGGCCACACCGGGGAGCTGTTTTTT.

This chain links TRBV29-1 with TRBJ1-2, with D unresolved. V was pared by 3 bases and J by 6 bases, with 2 bases between. This CDR3 region has 9 residues. Germline CDR1 reads SQVTM; CDR2 reads ANQGSEA. For the CDR3, the DNA is TGCAGCGTTGAGCATGGCTACACCTTC. This codes for CSVEHGYTF.

This sequence joins TRBV28 and TRBJ1-4; D is ambiguous. The length of the CDR3 is 13 residues. Trimming pared 7 bases from V and 0 bases from J, leaving 6 bases between. From germline, CDR1 is MDHEN and CDR2 SYDVKM. The CDR3 here is CASKVATNEKLFF. The CDR3 DNA follows: TGTGCCAGCAAAGTAGCAACTAATGAAAAACTGTTTTTT.

V and J are TRBV13 and TRBJ2-1; a weak D match, TRBD1 (6 bases). CDR1 is PRHDT and CDR2 is FYEKMQ in the germline V gene (reference sequence). The ends were cut back, 1 base at V and 5 bases at J, with 12 bases in the middle. This CDR3 has 15 residues. CDR3 loop: CASSLALGAHNEQFF. DNA for the CDR3: TGTGCCAGCAGCTTAGCACTGGGGGCCCACAATGAGCAGTTCTTC.

The chain carries TRBV5-5 and TRBJ2-7; 7 bases line up with TRBD2. Germline trimming cut 2 bases from V and 2 bases from J; bases unmatched to any gene: 4. Germline V CDR1 and CDR2: SGHKS, YYEKEE (reference sequence). The CDR3 has 14 residues. CDR3 residues: CASSFGRTTYEQYF. CDR3 nucleotides: TGTGCCAGCAGCTTCGGGAGGACCACCTACGAGCAGTACTTC.

This sequence joins TRBV28 and TRBJ1-3, with unresolved D. The germline V gene has CDR1 MDHEN and CDR2 SYDVKM. Deletions cut 6 bases from V and 1 base from J, with 4 bases between. The CDR3 extends over 12 amino acids. The CDR3 here is CASRESGNTIYF. The CDR3 DNA reads TGTGCCAGCAGGGAATCTGGAAACACCATATATTTT.

The V gene is TRBV4-3, the J gene TRBJ2-7, with 9 bases matching TRBD1. Trimming removed 1 base from V and 3 bases from J; junction bases left unmatched: 4. This CDR3 contains 15 residues. The germline V gene has CDR1 LGHNA and CDR2 YSLEER. The CDR3 spells CASSQGTGASYEQYF. The CDR3 bases are TGCGCCAGCAGCCAAGGGACAGGGGCCAGCTACGAGCAGTACTTC.

V is TRBV9 and J is TRBJ2-2; maybe TRBD1 (6 bases). The CDR3 is made up of 16 amino acids. Germline V gives CDR1 SGDLS, CDR2 YYNGEE. Trimming shortened V by 3 bases and J by 4 bases, and 16 bases separated the two germline ends. The chain's CDR3 is CASSDSGTRGTGELFF. The CDR3 region has the DNA TGTGCCAGCAGCGACTCCGGGACAAGAGGCACCGGGGAGCTGTTTTTT.

The chain employs TRBV19 and TRBJ1-5; D gene ambiguous. The CDR3 length is 15 residues. V was pared by 5 bases and J by 0 bases, with 11 bases between. CDR1 is LNHDA, CDR2 SQIVND, per germline (reference sequence). CDR3 sequence: CASSSLDRSNQPQHF. DNA of the CDR3: TGTGCCAGTAGTTCCCTCGACCGTAGCAATCAGCCCCAGCATTTT.

This clone came up once. The V and J genes are TRBV10-3 and TRBJ2-7; D is undetermined. This CDR3 is 13 amino acids long. V was shortened by 3 bases and J by 6 bases, with 12 bases between the two germline ends. CDR1 and CDR2 (germline): ENHRY, SYGVKD. The CDR3 coding sequence is TGTGCCATCAGTGACGAGCAAATCTCCGAGCAGTACTTC. This encodes CAISDEQISEQYF.

The chain links TRBV4-1 to TRBJ2-1, with D perhaps matching TRBD2 (5 bases). This CDR3 contains 17 residues. CDR1 is MGHRA and CDR2 is YSYEKL in the germline V gene. Trimming cost V 4 bases and J 4 bases, with 20 bases left between them. CDR3 bases: TGCGCCAGCAGCCCTACTAGAGAACAGAACCCTTACAATGAGCAGTTCTTC. Translated: CASSPTREQNPYNEQFF.

V is TRBV30 and J is TRBJ2-3; a possible D gene is TRBD2 (5 bases). The CDR3 is 11 amino acids. The V end was cut by 6 bases, the J end by 9 bases, with 13 bases between. Germline V gene sequence: CDR1 GTSNPN, CDR2 SVGIG (reference sequence). The CDR3 protein is CACLERGTQYF. CDR3 DNA: TGTGCCTGCCTTGAGCGAGGGACGCAGTATTTT.

This chain uses TRBV29-1 with TRBJ2-2; no clear D. With 1 base removed from V and 0 bases from J, the gap between germline ends came to 12 bases. There are 16 residues in the CDR3. Germline V CDR1 and CDR2: SQVTM, ANQGSEA. The CDR3 region has the DNA TGCAGCGTTGAAGGGTTGGGCAGGTCGAACACCGGGGAGCTGTTTTTT. This codes for CSVEGLGRSNTGELFF.

This chain joins TRBV13 and TRBJ2-7; D call uncertain. The CDR3 consists of 12 residues. Germline CDR1 reads PRHDT; CDR2 reads FYEKMQ (reference sequence). V lost 0 bases and J lost 5, with 5 bases in between. The CDR3 DNA reads as TGTGCCAGCAGCTTAGGCCCCAACGAGCAGTACTTC. This sequence encodes CASSLGPNEQYF.

This chain joins TRBV27 and TRBJ2-7; 13 bases map to TRBD2. The CDR3 runs to 19 residues. The V segment lost 5 bases and the J segment 6 bases; nucleotides outside the gene matches: 19. CDR1 and CDR2 from the germline V gene are MNHEY and SMNVEV (reference sequence). CDR3 loop: CASSPSPGLAGWKKLEQYF. For the CDR3, the DNA is TGTGCCAGCAGTCCCAGCCCGGGACTAGCGGGATGGAAGAAGCTCGAGCAGTACTTC.

The chain carries TRBV29-1 and TRBJ1-5; D unclear. Germline CDR1 is SQVTM and CDR2 is ANQGSEA. CDR3 size: 14 residues. V lost 5 bases to trimming and J lost 5 bases, with 16 bases between them. CDR3 protein: CSVSSNSLYQPQHF. Written as DNA, the CDR3 is TGCAGCGTTAGCTCTAACTCGCTTTATCAGCCCCAGCATTTT.

The chain links TRBV15 to TRBJ2-7, with TRBD2 identical over 8 bases. This CDR3 contains 14 residues. Germline loops: CDR1 LNHNV, CDR2 YYDKDF (reference sequence). V lost 1 base, J lost 4 bases, and 3 bases stayed unmatched. CDR3 in DNA: TGTGCCACCAGCAGAGCGCGGGGGGCTTACGAGCAGTACTTC. This gives the protein CATSRARGAYEQYF.

The V and J genes are TRBV10-2 and TRBJ1-1; D is possibly TRBD1 (6 bases). The V end lost 10 bases, the J end lost 10 bases, and 25 bases lay between the germline ends. The CDR3 contains 14 residues. In germline, CDR1 is WSHSY, CDR2 SAAADI. The chain's CDR3 is CATTPGGYLVGAFF. Here the CDR3 DNA reads TGCGCCACCACCCCTGGGGGCTACTTAGTGGGAGCTTTCTTT.

V and J are TRBV2 and TRBJ1-6; 7 bases are shared with TRBD1. V trimming: 8 bases; J trimming: 7 bases; junction bases outside the gene matches: 5. Germline V lookup: CDR1 SNHLY, CDR2 FYNNEI. The CDR3 is 13 amino acids. The chain's CDR3 is CASPRQGNSPLHF. As DNA, the CDR3 is TGTGCCAGCCCTCGACAGGGAAATTCACCCCTCCACTTT.

The J gene is TRBJ2-1, the V gene TRBV29-1, with unresolved D. CDR3 length: 10 residues. Germline assignment: CDR1 SQVTM and CDR2 ANQGSEA. V was shortened by 7 bases and J by 5 bases, with 6 bases between the two germline ends. CDR3 coding DNA: TGCAGCGGGGCTGACAATGAGCAGTTCTTC. This encodes CSGADNEQFF.

Only one count was recorded for this clone. This sequence joins TRBV2 and TRBJ2-2; D is ambiguous. Between the trimmed V and J ends, which lost 2 bases and 1 base, there was a span of 2 bases. CDR3 length equals 13 residues. Per the germline V gene, CDR1 is SNHLY and CDR2 is FYNNEI. The CDR3 loop is CASSEWNTGELFF. Written as DNA, the CDR3 is TGTGCCAGCAGTGAATGGAACACCGGGGAGCTGTTTTTT. Drawing the rest from reference TRBV2 and TRBJ2-2, the complete variable domain is EPEVTQTPSHQVTQMGQEVILRCVPISNHLYFYWYRQILGQKVEFLVSFYNNEISEKSEIFDDQFSVERPDGSNFTLKIRSTKLEDSAMYFCASSEWNTGELFFGEGSRLTVL.

The chain is built from TRBV30 and TRBJ1-5; maybe TRBD1 (6 bases). The CDR3 runs to 16 residues. From germline, CDR1 is GTSNPN and CDR2 SVGIG (reference sequence). V was pared by 1 base and J by 0 bases, with 13 bases between. Here the CDR3 reads CAWSAGAGISNQPQHF. CDR3 sequence (DNA): TGTGCCTGGAGTGCAGGGGCTGGGATTAGCAATCAGCCCCAGCATTTT. Combining the CDR3 with reference TRBV30 and TRBJ1-5 gives the whole variable domain SQTIHQWPATLVQPVGSPLSLECTVEGTSNPNLYWYRQAAGRGLQLLFYSVGIGQISSEVPQNLSASRPQDRQFILSSKKLLLSDSGFYLCAWSAGAGISNQPQHFGDGTRLSIL.

The rearrangement links TRBV5-6 to TRBJ1-2; 7 bases align to TRBD1. Germline CDR1 reads SGHDT; CDR2 reads YYEEEE. The CDR3 length is 14 residues. Losses at the gene ends were 5 bases for V and 7 bases for J; bases not matched to a gene: 11. The CDR3 nucleotides are TGTGCCAGCAGTTACGTTACAGGGGTAGGTGGCTACACCTTC. It is translated as CASSYVTGVGGYTF. The entire variable domain, with the rest obtained from reference TRBV5-6 and TRBJ1-2, is as follows: DAGVTQSPTHLIKTRGQQVTLRCSPKSGHDTVSWYQQALGQGPQFIFQYYEEEERQRGNFPDRFSGHQFPNYSSELNVNALLLGDSALYLCASSYVTGVGGYTFGSGTRLTVV.

The CDR3 sequence: CASSRLFEGNQPQHF. The CDR3 DNA sequence: TGTGCCAGCTCCCGCTTGTTTGAGGGCAATCAGCCCCAGCATTTT. This chain links TRBV18 with TRBJ1-5; D remains unclear. The CDR3 spans 15 residues. Germline V gives CDR1 KGHSH, CDR2 LQKENI. The V gene lost 6 bases and the J gene lost 2 bases, with 14 bases spanning the gap.

This chain links TRBV7-8 with TRBJ2-4, with D perhaps TRBD2 (6 bases). Trimming left V 8 bases short and J 8 bases short, with 28 bases between. This CDR3 comprises 17 residues. Germline V gene data show CDR1 as SGHVS and CDR2 as FQNEAQ. This CDR3 reads CASGAGTRLRAKDIQYF. The CDR3 coding sequence is TGTGCCAGCGGTGCCGGGACTCGACTAAGAGCCAAGGACATTCAGTACTTC.